The clone carrying this TCR beta chain was recorded only once. What it binds is unknown. Excluded were patients having autoimmune disease history or systemic immunosuppression. Baseline, cycle 4 day 1, and cycle 7 day 1 were the blood sampling points. The method was immunoSEQ multiplex PCR; TCRdb's version includes in-frame clones alone and lacks a portion of them. The data contain some 110,000 clones, less than 95% of them singletons. The sample originates from a study of OX40 agonist ivuxolimab in advanced cancers. Study results and limitations: Normalized expansion of T-cell clones was also low for some nonresponders. Specificity for antigen went undetermined in the expanded peripheral T cells.

The germline gives CDR1 LGHNT, CDR2 FRNRAP. CDR3 length: 15 amino acids. The V and J ends lost 5 bases and 3 bases, in that order; junction bases with no gene match: 8. The receptor was isolated from an adult with an advanced solid tumor such as melanoma, head and neck, liver or kidney cancer. This sample comprised CD4+ or CD8+ T cells sorted from blood, obtained in a trial of the OX40 agonist ivuxolimab. V is TRBV12-5 and J is TRBJ1-1; 8 bases are a match to TRBD1. DNA for the CDR3: TGTGCTAGTGGTCCCCCCGGACAGGGCCACACTGAAGCTTTCTTT. Its protein is CASGPPGQGHTEAFF. Full variable domain (missing parts from reference TRBV12-5 and TRBJ1-1): DARVTQTPRHKVTEMGQEVTMRCQPILGHNTVFWYRQTMMQGLELLAYFRNRAPLDDSGMPKDRFSAEMPDATLATLKIQPSEPRDSAVYFCASGPPGQGHTEAFFGQGTRLTVV.